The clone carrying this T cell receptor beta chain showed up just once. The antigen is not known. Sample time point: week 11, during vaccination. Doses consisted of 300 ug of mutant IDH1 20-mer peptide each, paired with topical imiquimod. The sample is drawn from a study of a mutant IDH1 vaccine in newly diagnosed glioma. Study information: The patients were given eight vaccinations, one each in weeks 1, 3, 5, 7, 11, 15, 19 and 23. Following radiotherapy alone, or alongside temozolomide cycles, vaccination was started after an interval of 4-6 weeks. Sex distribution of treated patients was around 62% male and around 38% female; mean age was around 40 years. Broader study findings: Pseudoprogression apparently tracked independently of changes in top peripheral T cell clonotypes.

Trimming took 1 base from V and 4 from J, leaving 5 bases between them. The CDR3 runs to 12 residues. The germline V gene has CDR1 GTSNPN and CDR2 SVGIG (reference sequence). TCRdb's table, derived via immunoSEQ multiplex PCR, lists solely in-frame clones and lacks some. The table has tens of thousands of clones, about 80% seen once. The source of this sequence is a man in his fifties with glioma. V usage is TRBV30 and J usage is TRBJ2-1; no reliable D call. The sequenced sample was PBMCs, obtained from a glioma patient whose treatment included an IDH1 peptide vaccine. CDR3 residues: CAWSAEYNEQFF. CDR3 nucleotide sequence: TGTGCCTGGAGTGCAGAATACAATGAGCAGTTCTTC.